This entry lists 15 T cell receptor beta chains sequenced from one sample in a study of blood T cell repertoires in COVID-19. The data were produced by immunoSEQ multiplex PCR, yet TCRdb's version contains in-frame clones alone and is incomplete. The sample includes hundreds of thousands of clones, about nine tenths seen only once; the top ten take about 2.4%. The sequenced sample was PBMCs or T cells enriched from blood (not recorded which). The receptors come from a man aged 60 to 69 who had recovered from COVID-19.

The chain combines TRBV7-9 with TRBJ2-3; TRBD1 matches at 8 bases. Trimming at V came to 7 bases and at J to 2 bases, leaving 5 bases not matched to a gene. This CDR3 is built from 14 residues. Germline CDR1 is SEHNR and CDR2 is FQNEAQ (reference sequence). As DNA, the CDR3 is TGTGCCAGCATCAGGACAGGGAACACAGATACGCAGTATTTT. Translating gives CASIRTGNTDTQYF.

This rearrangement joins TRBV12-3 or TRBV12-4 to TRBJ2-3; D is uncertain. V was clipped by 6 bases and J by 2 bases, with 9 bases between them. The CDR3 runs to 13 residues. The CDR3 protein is CASRPPYTDTQYF. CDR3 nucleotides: TGTGCCAGCAGGCCCCCCTACACAGATACGCAGTATTTT.

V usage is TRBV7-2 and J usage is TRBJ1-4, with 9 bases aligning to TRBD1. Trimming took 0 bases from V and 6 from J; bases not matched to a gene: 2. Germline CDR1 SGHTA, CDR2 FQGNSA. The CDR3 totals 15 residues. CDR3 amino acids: CASSLAGTGYEKLFF. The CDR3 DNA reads TGTGCCAGCAGCTTAGCCGGGACAGGGTATGAAAAACTGTTTTTT.

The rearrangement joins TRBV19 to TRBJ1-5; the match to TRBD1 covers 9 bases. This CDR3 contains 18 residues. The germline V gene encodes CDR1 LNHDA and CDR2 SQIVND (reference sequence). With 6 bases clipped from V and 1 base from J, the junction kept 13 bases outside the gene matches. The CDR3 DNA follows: TGTGCCAGTAGAATACTAACTACAGGGGGCTGGAGCAATCAGCCCCAGCATTTT. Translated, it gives CASRILTTGGWSNQPQHF. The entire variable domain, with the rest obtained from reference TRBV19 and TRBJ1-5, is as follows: DGGITQSPKYLFRKEGQNVTLSCEQNLNHDAMYWYRQDPGQGLRLIYYSQIVNDFQKGDIAEGYSVSREKKESFPLTVTSAQKNPTAFYLCASRILTTGGWSNQPQHFGDGTRLSIL.

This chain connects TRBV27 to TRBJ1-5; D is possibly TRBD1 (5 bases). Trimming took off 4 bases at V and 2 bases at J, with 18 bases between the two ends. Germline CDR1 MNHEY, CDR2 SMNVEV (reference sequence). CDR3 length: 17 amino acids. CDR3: CASSSTKDTMGNQPQHF. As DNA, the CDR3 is TGTGCCAGCAGTTCAACGAAGGACACCATGGGCAATCAGCCCCAGCATTTT.

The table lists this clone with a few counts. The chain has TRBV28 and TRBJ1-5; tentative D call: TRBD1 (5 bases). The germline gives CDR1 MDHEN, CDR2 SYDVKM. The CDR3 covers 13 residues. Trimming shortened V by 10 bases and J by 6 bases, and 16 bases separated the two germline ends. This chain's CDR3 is CAIYGGAGQPQHF. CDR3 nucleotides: TGTGCCATCTATGGCGGGGCAGGTCAGCCCCAGCATTTT.

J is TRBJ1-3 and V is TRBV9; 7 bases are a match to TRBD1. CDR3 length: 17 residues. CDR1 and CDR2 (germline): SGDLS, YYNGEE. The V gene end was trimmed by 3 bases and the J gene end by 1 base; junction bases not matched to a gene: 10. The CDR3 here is CASSGSQGWTSGNTIYF. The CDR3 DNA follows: TGTGCCAGCAGCGGATCACAGGGGTGGACTTCTGGAAACACCATATATTTT. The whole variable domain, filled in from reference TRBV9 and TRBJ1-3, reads DSGVTQTPKHLITATGQRVTLRCSPRSGDLSVYWYQQSLDQGLQFLIQYYNGEERAKGNILERFSAQQFPDLHSELNLSSLELGDSALYFCASSGSQGWTSGNTIYFGEGSWLTVV.

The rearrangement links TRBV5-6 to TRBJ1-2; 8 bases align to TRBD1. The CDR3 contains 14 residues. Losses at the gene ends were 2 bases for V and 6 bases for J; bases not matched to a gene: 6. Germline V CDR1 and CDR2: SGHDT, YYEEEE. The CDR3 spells CASSFQGAVHGYTF. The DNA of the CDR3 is TGTGCCAGCAGCTTCCAGGGGGCGGTTCATGGCTACACCTTC.

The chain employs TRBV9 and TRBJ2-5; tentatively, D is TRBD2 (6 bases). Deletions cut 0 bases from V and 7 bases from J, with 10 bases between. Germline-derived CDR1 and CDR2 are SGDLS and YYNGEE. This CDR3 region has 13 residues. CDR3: CASSVVVGRTQYF. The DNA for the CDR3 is TGTGCCAGCAGCGTAGTGGTCGGGAGGACCCAGTACTTC.

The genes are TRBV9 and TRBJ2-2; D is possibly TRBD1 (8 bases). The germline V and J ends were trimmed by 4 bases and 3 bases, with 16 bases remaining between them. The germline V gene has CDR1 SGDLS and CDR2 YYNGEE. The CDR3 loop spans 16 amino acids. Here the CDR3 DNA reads TGTGCCAGCAGCACCCGACAGGGGAGGGACACCGGGGAGCTGTTTTTT. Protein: CASSTRQGRDTGELFF.

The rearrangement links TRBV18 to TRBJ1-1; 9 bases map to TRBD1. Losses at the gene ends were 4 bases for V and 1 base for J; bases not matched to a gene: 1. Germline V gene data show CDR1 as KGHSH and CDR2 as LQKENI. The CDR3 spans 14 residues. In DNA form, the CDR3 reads TGTGCCAGCTCACGGGACAGGGAGAACACTGAAGCTTTCTTT. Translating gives CASSRDRENTEAFF.

CDR3 nucleotides: TGTGCCAGCAGCTTGGATTCAGGGGGCGGGAAGACCCAGTACTTC. Amino acids: CASSLDSGGGKTQYF. This sequence joins TRBV5-5 and TRBJ2-5; 8 bases line up with TRBD1. The V segment lost 0 bases and the J segment 6 bases; nucleotides outside the gene matches: 7. CDR1 SGHKS and CDR2 YYEKEE come from the germline V gene (reference sequence). This CDR3 is built from 15 residues.

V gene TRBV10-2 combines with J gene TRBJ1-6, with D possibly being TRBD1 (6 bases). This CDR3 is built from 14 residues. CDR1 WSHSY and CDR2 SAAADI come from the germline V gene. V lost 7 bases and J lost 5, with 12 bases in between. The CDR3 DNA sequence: TGCGCCAGCAAGGGGGGGGGTGATAATTCACCCCTCCACTTT. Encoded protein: CASKGGGDNSPLHF.

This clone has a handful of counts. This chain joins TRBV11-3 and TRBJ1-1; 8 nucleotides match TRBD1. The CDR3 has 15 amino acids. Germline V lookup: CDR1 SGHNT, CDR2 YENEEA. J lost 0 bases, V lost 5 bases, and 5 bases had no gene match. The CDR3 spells CASSPRQGLNTEAFF. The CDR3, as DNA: TGTGCCAGCAGCCCAAGACAGGGGTTGAACACTGAAGCTTTCTTT.

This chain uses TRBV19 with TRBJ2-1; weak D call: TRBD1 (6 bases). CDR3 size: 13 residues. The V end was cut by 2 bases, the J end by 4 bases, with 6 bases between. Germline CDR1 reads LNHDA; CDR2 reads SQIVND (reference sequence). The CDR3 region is CASSITGYNEQFF. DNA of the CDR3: TGTGCCAGTAGTATAACAGGGTACAATGAGCAGTTCTTC.